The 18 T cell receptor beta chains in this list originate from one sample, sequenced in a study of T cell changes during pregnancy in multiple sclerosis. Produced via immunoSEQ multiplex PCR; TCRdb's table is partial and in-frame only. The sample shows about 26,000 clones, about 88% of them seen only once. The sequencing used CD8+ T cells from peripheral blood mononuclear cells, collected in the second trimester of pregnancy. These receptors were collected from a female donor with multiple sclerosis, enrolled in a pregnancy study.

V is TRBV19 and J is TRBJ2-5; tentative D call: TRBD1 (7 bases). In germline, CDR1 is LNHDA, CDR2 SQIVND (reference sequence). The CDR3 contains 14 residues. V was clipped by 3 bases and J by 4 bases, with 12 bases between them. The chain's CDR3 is CASSIQGEAETQYF. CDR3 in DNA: TGTGCCAGTAGTATCCAGGGGGAGGCAGAGACCCAGTACTTC.

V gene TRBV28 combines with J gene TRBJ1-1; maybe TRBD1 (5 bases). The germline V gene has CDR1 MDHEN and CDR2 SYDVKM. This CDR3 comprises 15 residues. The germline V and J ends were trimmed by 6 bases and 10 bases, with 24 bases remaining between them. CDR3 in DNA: TGTGCCAGCAGATTTCTGGGGCGGGGGACGAAACGAGCTTTCTTT. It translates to CASRFLGRGTKRAFF.

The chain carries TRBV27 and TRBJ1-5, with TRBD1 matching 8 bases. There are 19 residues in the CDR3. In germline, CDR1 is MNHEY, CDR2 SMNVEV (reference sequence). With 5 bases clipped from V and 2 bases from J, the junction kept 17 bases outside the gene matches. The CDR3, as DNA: TGTGCCAGCAGTCTCTCAGGACAGGGCGATCGGCGTGGCAATCAGCCCCAGCATTTT. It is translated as CASSLSGQGDRRGNQPQHF.

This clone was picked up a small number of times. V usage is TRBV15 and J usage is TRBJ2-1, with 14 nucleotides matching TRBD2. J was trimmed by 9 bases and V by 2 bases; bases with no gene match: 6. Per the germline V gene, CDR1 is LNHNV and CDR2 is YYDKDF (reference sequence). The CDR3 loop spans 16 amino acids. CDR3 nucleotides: TGTGCCACCAGCAGACCGGGACTAGCGGGAGCGGGTGAGCAGTTCTTC. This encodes CATSRPGLAGAGEQFF.

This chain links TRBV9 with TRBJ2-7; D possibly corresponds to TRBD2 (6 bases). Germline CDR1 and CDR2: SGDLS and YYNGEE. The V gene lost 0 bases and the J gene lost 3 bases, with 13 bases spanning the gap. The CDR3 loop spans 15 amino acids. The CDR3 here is CASSVGDEGLYEQYF. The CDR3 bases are TGTGCCAGCAGCGTAGGGGACGAGGGACTCTACGAGCAGTACTTC. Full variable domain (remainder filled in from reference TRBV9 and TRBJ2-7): DSGVTQTPKHLITATGQRVTLRCSPRSGDLSVYWYQQSLDQGLQFLIQYYNGEERAKGNILERFSAQQFPDLHSELNLSSLELGDSALYFCASSVGDEGLYEQYFGPGTRLTVT.

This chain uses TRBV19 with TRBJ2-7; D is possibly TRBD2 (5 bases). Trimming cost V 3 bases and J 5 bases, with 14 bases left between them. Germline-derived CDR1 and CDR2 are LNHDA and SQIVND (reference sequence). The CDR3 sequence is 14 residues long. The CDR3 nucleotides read TGTGCCAGTAGTATTATAAACGGACTTAACGAGCAGTACTTC. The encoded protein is CASSIINGLNEQYF.

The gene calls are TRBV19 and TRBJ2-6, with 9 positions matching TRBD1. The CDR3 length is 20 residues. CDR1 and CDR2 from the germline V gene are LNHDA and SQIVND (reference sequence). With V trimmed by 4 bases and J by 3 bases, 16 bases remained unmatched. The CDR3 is CASSTLRDRDEAGGANVLTF. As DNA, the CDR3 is TGTGCCAGTAGTACGCTCCGGGACAGGGATGAGGCTGGTGGGGCCAACGTCCTGACTTTC.

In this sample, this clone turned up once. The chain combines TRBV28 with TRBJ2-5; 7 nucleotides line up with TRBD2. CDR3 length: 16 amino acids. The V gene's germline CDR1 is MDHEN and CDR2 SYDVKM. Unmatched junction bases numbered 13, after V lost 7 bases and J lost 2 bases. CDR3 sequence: CASTLYQGGVQETQYF. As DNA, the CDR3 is TGTGCCAGCACCCTATATCAGGGAGGGGTTCAAGAGACCCAGTACTTC.

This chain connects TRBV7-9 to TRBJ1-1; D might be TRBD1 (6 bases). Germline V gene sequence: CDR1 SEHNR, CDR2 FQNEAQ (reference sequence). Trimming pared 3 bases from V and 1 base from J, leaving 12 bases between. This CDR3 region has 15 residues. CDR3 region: CASSLPRTANTEAFF. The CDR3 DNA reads TGTGCCAGCAGCTTGCCTAGGACAGCGAACACTGAAGCTTTCTTT.

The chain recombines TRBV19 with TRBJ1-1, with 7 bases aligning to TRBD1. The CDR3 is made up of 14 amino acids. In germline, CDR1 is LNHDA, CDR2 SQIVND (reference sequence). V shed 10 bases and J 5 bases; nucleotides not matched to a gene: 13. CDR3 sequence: CATSWAGTDTEAFF. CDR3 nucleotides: TGTGCCACCTCATGGGCCGGGACAGATACTGAAGCTTTCTTT. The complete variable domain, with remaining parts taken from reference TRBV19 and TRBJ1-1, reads DGGITQSPKYLFRKEGQNVTLSCEQNLNHDAMYWYRQDPGQGLRLIYYSQIVNDFQKGDIAEGYSVSREKKESFPLTVTSAQKNPTAFYLCATSWAGTDTEAFFGQGTRLTVV.

The DNA for the CDR3 is TGTGCCAGTAGTATAACCGGGAGTCACAATGAGCAGTTCTTC. Its translation: CASSITGSHNEQFF. The chain carries TRBV19 and TRBJ2-1, with D tentatively TRBD2 (6 bases). The germline V gene has CDR1 LNHDA and CDR2 SQIVND (reference sequence). This CDR3 has 14 residues. With 2 bases removed from V and 5 bases from J, the gap between germline ends came to 10 bases.

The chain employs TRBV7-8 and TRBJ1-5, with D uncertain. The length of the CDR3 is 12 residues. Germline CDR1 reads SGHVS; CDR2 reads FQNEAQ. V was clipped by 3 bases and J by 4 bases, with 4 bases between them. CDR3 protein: CASSLANQPQHF. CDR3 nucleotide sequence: TGTGCCAGCAGCTTGGCTAATCAGCCCCAGCATTTT.

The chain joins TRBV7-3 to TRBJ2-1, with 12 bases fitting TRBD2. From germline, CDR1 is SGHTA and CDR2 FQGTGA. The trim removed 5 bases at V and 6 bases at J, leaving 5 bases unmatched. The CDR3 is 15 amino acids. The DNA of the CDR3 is TGTGCCAGCAGCCGGACTAGCGGGGTACTCAATGAGCAGTTCTTC. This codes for CASSRTSGVLNEQFF.

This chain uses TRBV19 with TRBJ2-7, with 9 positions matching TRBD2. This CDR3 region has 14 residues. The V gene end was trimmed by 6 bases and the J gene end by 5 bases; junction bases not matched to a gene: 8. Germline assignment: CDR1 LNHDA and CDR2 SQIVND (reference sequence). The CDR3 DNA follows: TGTGCCAGTAGGGCGGGAGGGCCTGTCAACGAGCAGTACTTC. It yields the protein CASRAGGPVNEQYF.

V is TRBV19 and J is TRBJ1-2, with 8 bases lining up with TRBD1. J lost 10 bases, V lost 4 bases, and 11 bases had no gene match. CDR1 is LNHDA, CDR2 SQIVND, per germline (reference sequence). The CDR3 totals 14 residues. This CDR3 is CASSKRTGSSFYTF. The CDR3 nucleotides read TGTGCCAGTAGTAAAAGGACAGGGTCATCCTTCTACACCTTC.

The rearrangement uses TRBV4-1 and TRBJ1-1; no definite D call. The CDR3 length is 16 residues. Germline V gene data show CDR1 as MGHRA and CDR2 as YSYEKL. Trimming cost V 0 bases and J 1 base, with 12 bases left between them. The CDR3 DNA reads TGCGCCAGCAGCCAAGAGCTTACGGTCAAGAACACTGAAGCTTTCTTT. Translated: CASSQELTVKNTEAFF.

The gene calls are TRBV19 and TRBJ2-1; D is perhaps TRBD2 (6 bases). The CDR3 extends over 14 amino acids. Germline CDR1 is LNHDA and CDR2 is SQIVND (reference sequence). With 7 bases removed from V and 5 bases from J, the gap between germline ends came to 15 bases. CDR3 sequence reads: CASNIIGGNNEQFF. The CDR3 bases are TGTGCCAGTAACATCATCGGGGGAAACAATGAGCAGTTCTTC.

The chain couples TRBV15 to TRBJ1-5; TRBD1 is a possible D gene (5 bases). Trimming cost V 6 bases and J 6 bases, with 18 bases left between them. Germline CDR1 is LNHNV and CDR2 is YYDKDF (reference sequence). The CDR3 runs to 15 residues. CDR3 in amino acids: CATRGGRGAGQPQHF. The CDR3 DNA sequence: TGTGCCACCAGGGGAGGCCGGGGCGCAGGTCAGCCCCAGCATTTT.